The rows below give T cell receptor beta chains drawn from one sample of a study of monozygotic twins with inflammatory bowel disease. Each CDR3 protein gets one entry in TCRdb, which reprocessed the 5' RACE reads and gives no DNA. The table for this sample gives approximately 400,000 distinct CDR3 sequences. Sequenced material: blood. These receptors came from a human donor with ulcerative colitis or Crohn's disease, or a healthy co-twin of an affected twin (not recorded which). The CDR3 runs from the conserved cysteine through the conserved F or W.

TRBV29-1	TRBJ1-2	CSVPITGNYGYTF
TRBV12-3/TRBV12-4	TRBJ1-1	CASSFPHHRGNTEAFF
TRBV20-1	TRBJ1-1	CSALRDWTEAFF
TRBV5-1	TRBJ2-1	CASSSRTSGGANEQFF
TRBV7-2	TRBJ2-3	CASSLALQSTDTQYF
TRBV7-2	TRBJ1-1	CASHKNWQETEAFF
TRBV7-2	TRBJ2-3	CASTPLAGARADTQYF
TRBV10-3	TRBJ2-5	CAISEGLAGETQYF
TRBV28	TRBJ2-1	CASSLNGRGKNNEQFF
TRBV5-1	TRBJ2-7	CASSAGQGANEQYF
TRBV2	TRBJ2-1	CASSVTANNEQFF
TRBV5-1	TRBJ1-2	CASSPGQGGYTF
TRBV12-3/TRBV12-4	TRBJ1-4	CASSFRNADVNEKLFF
TRBV18	TRBJ1-1	CASSPTFLLDTEAFF
TRBV12-3/TRBV12-4	TRBJ1-4	CASSFREANEKLFF
TRBV5-4	TRBJ2-1	CASSSLGYGNEQFF
TRBV20-1	TRBJ2-2	CSAPSPPSTGELFF
TRBV19	TRBJ2-3	CASGGAQGTDTQYF
TRBV14	TRBJ1-2	CASSQDRLRGYTF
TRBV4-3	TRBJ1-2	CASSQETGEGYTF
TRBV4-3	TRBJ2-2	CASSQDVGLALSNTGELFF
TRBV27	TRBJ2-7	CASSRQGDEQYF
TRBV10-3	TRBJ2-3	CAISESGGDTQYF
TRBV4-1	TRBJ2-7	CASSPRASGPYEQYF
TRBV19	TRBJ2-3	CASSIVRGYGSDTQYF
TRBV27	TRBJ1-1	CAGSSGLSEAFF
TRBV12-3/TRBV12-4	TRBJ2-7	CASSLASPRQYF
TRBV11-2	TRBJ2-1	CASSNMGTSGNFEQFF
TRBV5-6	TRBJ2-4	CATGHGHLNIQYF
TRBV23-1	TRBJ1-5	CASSQSSGDSAPWAQHF
TRBV7-8	TRBJ2-1	CASTPKQNEQFF
TRBV12-3/TRBV12-4	TRBJ2-1	CASSLGAGGQNEQFF
TRBV29-1	TRBJ1-4	CSVQPITNEKLFF
TRBV5-1	TRBJ2-1	CASSLVAGSQNEQFF
TRBV10-3	TRBJ1-6	CAISELDNSPLHF